The 12 T cell receptor beta chains below all came from one sample that was sequenced in a study of PD-L1 blockade in urothelial cancer. As for time point: pretreatment peripheral blood. Sequencing was performed with immunoSEQ multiplex PCR; in TCRdb, only in-frame clones are kept and a portion is missing. The sample carries 70,000 to 100,000 clones, 84% recorded once. The starting material was PBMCs, obtained around atezolizumab (anti-PD-L1) treatment. These receptors all stem from a man aged 55 to 70 with urothelial cancer.

Here the CDR3 DNA reads TGTGCCAGCAGGAACACAGGGTTGTCCGGCTACACCTTC. Its translation: CASRNTGLSGYTF. The J gene is TRBJ1-2, the V gene TRBV28; possible D gene TRBD1, 6 bases. Germline V gene lookup returns CDR1 MDHEN and CDR2 SYDVKM. The CDR3 length is 13 residues. Trimming removed 6 bases from V and 8 bases from J, with 16 bases in between.

The chain couples TRBV7-3 to TRBJ1-5, with a tentative D call TRBD1 (6 bases). The V and J ends lost 5 bases and 2 bases respectively, with 13 bases between them. The V gene's germline CDR1 is SGHTA and CDR2 FQGTGA. This CDR3 has 15 residues. As DNA, the CDR3 is TGTGCCAGCAGCCTAGGGGGATTTGGCAATCAGCCCCAGCATTTT. Residues: CASSLGGFGNQPQHF.

This chain uses TRBV7-2 with TRBJ1-5; 9 nucleotides line up with TRBD1. CDR1 is SGHTA, CDR2 FQGNSA, per germline. CDR3 length: 15 residues. The V segment lost 5 bases and the J segment 6 bases; nucleotides outside the gene matches: 8. The CDR3 DNA follows: TGTGCCAGCAGCCCCCGGACAGGGGCGGGTCAGCCCCAGCATTTT. Its protein product is CASSPRTGAGQPQHF.

This clone was seen only once. V is TRBV11-2 and J is TRBJ2-7; possible D gene TRBD1, 7 bases. Germline assignment: CDR1 SGHAT and CDR2 FQNNGV. With 5 bases removed from V and 7 bases from J, the gap between germline ends came to 15 bases. This CDR3 is built from 13 residues. CDR3 region: CASSADRAGEQYF. The CDR3 nucleotides are TGTGCCAGCAGCGCAGACAGGGCGGGGGAGCAGTACTTC. The variable domain in full, completed from reference TRBV11-2 and TRBJ2-7, reads EAGVAQSPRYKIIEKRQSVAFWCNPISGHATLYWYQQILGQGPKLLIQFQNNGVVDDSQLPKDRFSAERLKGVDSTLKIQPAKLEDSAVYLCASSADRAGEQYFGPGTRLTVT.

The rearrangement joins TRBV14 to TRBJ1-6; D is undetermined. Germline CDR1 reads SGHDN; CDR2 reads FVKESK. Trimming stripped 3 bases from V and 5 bases from J, with 11 bases between. This CDR3 spans 15 amino acids. The CDR3 DNA reads TGTGCCAGCAGCCATCGGGGTGGGGATAATTCACCCCTCCACTTT. Encoded protein: CASSHRGGDNSPLHF.

The chain has TRBV19 and TRBJ1-5; tentative D call: TRBD1 (5 bases). The CDR3 sequence is 17 residues long. Per germline, CDR1 LNHDA and CDR2 SQIVND (reference sequence). V lost 0 bases, J lost 6 bases, and 18 bases lay in between. The CDR3 reads CASSIDRLIRATQPQHF. Written as DNA, the CDR3 is TGTGCCAGTAGTATAGATCGTTTGATCAGGGCGACTCAGCCCCAGCATTTT.

This chain connects TRBV28 to TRBJ2-2; possibly TRBD2 for D (5 bases). The V gene's germline CDR1 is MDHEN and CDR2 SYDVKM. Trimming took 1 base from V and 4 from J, leaving 10 bases between them. The CDR3 consists of 15 residues. DNA of the CDR3: TGTGCCAGCAGTTTATCGGGGAGCGGCACCGGGGAGCTGTTTTTT. It translates to CASSLSGSGTGELFF.

The table lists this clone with a count of one. The CDR3 DNA sequence: TGCGCCAGCAGTGATCCTGTCACAGGAACGCTAAAGGCCCAGTACTTC. It is translated as CASSDPVTGTLKAQYF. The genes are TRBV10-1 and TRBJ2-5; possibly TRBD1 for D (5 bases). CDR1 and CDR2 from the germline V gene are WNHNN and SYGVQD (reference sequence). CDR3 length: 16 amino acids. Between the trimmed V and J ends, which lost 3 bases and 9 bases, there was a span of 23 bases.

This rearrangement joins TRBV29-1 to TRBJ2-5, with D possibly matching TRBD2 (7 bases). V was clipped by 4 bases and J by 2 bases, with 17 bases between them. The CDR3 sequence is 15 residues long. Germline assignment: CDR1 SQVTM and CDR2 ANQGSEA. The CDR3 DNA reads TGCAGCGTTGGTCGGAGGGGAGGGGGACAAGAGACCCAGTACTTC. This sequence encodes CSVGRRGGGQETQYF. The variable domain in full, with the rest retrieved from reference TRBV29-1 and TRBJ2-5, is SAVISQKPSRDICQRGTSLTIQCQVDSQVTMMFWYRQQPGQSLTLIATANQGSEATYESGFVIDKFPISRPNLTFSTLTVSNMSPEDSSIYLCSVGRRGGGQETQYFGPGTRLLVL.

This clone has a single count. This rearrangement joins TRBV15 to TRBJ2-1; 9 bases fit TRBD1. Germline-derived CDR1 and CDR2 are LNHNV and YYDKDF (reference sequence). The junction had 9 bases not matched to a gene; V was cut back by 3 bases and J by 6 bases. The CDR3 is made up of 16 amino acids. The CDR3 loop is CATSSRNRGRRNEQFF. The CDR3 DNA reads TGTGCCACCAGCAGTCGTAACAGGGGGCGCCGCAATGAGCAGTTCTTC.

CDR3 coding DNA: TGTGCCAGCAGTGGACCGGGACAGGGTTATGGCTACACCTTC. It encodes CASSGPGQGYGYTF. The chain combines TRBV6-1 with TRBJ1-2; TRBD1 aligns across 9 bases. CDR3 length: 14 amino acids. Germline-derived CDR1 and CDR2 are MNHNS and SASEGT. V shed 4 bases, J shed 5 bases, and the junction held 5 bases outside the gene matches.

This chain connects TRBV19 to TRBJ2-6; 8 bases align to TRBD1. The junction had 3 bases not matched to a gene; V was cut back by 1 base and J by 1 base. Germline CDR1 reads LNHDA; CDR2 reads SQIVND (reference sequence). This CDR3 is built from 17 residues. CDR3 in amino acids: CASSIVHRGSGANVLTF. In DNA form, the CDR3 reads TGTGCCAGTAGTATAGTTCACAGGGGGTCTGGGGCCAACGTCCTGACTTTC.